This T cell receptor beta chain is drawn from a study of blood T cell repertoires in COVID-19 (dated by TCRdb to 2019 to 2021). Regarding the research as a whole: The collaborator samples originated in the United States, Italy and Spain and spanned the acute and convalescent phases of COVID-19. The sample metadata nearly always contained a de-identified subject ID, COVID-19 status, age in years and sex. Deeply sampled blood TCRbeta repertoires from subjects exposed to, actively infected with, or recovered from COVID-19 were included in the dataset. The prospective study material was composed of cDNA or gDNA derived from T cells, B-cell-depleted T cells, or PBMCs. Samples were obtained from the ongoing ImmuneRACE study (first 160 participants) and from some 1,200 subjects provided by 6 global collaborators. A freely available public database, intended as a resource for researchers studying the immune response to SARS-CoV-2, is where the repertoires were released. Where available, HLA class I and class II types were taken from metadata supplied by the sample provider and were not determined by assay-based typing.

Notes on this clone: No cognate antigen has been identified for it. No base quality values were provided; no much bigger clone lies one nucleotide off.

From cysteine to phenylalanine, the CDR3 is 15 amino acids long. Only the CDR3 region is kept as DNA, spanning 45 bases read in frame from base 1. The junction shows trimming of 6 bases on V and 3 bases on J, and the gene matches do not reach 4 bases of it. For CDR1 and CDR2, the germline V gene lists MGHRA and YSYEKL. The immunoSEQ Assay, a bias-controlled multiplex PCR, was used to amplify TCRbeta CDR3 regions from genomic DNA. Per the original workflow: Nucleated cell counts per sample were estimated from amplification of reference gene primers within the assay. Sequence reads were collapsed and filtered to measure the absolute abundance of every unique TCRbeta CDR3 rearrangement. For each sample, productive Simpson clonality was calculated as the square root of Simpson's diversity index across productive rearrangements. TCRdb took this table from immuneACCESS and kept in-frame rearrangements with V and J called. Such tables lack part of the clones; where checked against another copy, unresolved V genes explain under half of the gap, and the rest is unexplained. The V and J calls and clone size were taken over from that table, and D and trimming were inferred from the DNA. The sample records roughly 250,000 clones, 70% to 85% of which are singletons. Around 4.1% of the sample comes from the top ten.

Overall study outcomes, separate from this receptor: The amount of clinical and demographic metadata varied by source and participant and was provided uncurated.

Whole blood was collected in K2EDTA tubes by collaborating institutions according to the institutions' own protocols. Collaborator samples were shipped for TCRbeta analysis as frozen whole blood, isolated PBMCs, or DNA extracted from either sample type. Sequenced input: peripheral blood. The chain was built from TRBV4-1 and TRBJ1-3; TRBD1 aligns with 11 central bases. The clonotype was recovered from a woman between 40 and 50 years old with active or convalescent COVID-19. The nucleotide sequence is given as TGCGCCAGCAGTTCGGGACAGGGGGATGGAAACACCATATATTTT. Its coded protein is CASSSGQGDGNTIYF.